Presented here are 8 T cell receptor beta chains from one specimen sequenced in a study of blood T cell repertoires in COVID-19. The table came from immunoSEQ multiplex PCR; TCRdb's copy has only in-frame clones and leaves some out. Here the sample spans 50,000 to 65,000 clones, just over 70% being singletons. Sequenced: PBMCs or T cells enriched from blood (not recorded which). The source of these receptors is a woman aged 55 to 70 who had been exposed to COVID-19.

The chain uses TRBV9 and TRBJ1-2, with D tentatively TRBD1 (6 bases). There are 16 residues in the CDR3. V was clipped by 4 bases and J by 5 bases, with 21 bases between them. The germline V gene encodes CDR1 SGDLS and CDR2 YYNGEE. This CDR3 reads CASSSNRDLAVYGYTF. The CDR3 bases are TGTGCCAGCAGCTCGAACAGGGATTTGGCTGTGTATGGCTACACCTTC.

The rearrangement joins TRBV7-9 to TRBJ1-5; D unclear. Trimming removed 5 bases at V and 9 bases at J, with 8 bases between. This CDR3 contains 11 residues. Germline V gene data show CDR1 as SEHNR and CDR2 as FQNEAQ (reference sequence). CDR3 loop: CASSLRGPQHF. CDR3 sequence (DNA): TGTGCCAGCAGCCTCCGAGGGCCCCAGCATTTT. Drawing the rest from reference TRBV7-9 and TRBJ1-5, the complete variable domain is DTGVSQNPRHKITKRGQNVTFRCDPISEHNRLYWYRQTLGQGPEFLTYFQNEAQLEKSRLLSDRFSAERPKGSFSTLEIQRTEQGDSAMYLCASSLRGPQHFGDGTRLSIL.

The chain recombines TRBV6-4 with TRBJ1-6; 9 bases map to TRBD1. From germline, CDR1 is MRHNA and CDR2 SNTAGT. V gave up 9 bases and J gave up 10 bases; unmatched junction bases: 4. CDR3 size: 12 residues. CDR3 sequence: CARMTGGSPLHF. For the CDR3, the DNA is TGTGCCAGGATGACAGGGGGATCACCCCTCCACTTT.

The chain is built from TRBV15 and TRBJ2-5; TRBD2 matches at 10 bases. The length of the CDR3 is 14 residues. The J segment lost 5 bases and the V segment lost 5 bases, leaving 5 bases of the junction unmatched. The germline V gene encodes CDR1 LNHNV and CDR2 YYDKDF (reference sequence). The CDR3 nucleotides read TGTGCCACCAGCGTTAGCGGGGGGCGGGAGACCCAGTACTTC. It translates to CATSVSGGRETQYF.

The CDR3, as DNA: TGTGCCAGCAGCGGGACTCATAATTCACCCCTCCACTTT. It yields the protein CASSGTHNSPLHF. The V call is TRBV9, the J call TRBJ1-6; D gene unclear. V shed 3 bases and J shed 5 bases, with 6 bases lying between them. Germline assignment: CDR1 SGDLS and CDR2 YYNGEE. The CDR3 runs to 13 residues.

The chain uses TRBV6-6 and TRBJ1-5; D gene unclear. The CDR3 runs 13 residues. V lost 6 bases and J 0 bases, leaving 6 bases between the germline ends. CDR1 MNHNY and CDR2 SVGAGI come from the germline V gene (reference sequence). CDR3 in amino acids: CASSPNSNQPQHF. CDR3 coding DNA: TGTGCCAGCAGCCCCAATAGCAATCAGCCCCAGCATTTT.

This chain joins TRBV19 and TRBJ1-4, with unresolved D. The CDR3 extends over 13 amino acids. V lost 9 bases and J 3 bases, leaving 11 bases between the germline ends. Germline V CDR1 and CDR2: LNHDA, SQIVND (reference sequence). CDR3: CASQMNSNEKLFF. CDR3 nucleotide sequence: TGTGCCAGCCAAATGAACTCTAATGAAAAACTGTTTTTT.

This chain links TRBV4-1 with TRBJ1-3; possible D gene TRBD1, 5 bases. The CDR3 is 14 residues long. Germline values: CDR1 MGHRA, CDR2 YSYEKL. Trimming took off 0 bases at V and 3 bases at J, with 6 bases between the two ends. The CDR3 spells CASSQDRDGNTIYF. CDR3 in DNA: TGCGCCAGCAGCCAAGACAGGGATGGAAACACCATATATTTT.